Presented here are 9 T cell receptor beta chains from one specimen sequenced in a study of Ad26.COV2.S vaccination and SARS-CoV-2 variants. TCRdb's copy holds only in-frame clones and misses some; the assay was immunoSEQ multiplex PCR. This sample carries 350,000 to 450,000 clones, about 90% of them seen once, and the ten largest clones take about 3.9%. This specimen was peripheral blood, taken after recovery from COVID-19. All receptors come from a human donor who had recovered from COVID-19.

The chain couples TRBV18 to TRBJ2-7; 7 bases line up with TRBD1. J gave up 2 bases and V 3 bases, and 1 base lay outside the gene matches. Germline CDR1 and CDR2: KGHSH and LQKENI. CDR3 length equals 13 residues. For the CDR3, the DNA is TGTGCCAGCTCACCGACAGGGACCTACGAGCAGTACTTC. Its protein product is CASSPTGTYEQYF.

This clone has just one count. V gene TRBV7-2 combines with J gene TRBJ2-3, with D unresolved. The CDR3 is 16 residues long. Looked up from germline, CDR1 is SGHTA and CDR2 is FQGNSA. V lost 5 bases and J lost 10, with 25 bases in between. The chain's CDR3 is CASSQPWALLLVPQYF. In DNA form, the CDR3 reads TGTGCCAGCAGCCAACCCTGGGCCCTCCTGTTAGTTCCGCAGTATTTT.

CDR3 in DNA: TGCAGTGCTAGTGTTCGGGACAGGGCCAGACCAGATACGCAGTATTTT. Translation: CSASVRDRARPDTQYF. V gene TRBV20-1 combines with J gene TRBJ2-3; 9 nucleotides align to TRBD1. J was trimmed by 4 bases and V by 3 bases; bases with no gene match: 11. The CDR3 totals 16 residues. Germline V gives CDR1 DFQATT, CDR2 SNEGSKA (reference sequence).

Here the CDR3 reads CASSQLQGARETQYF. The CDR3 nucleotides read TGTGCCAGCAGCCAACTACAGGGGGCTCGGGAGACCCAGTACTTC. The chain uses TRBV14 and TRBJ2-5, with TRBD1 matching 9 bases. CDR1 SGHDN and CDR2 FVKESK come from the germline V gene. The CDR3 has 15 amino acids. Losses at the gene ends were 2 bases for V and 5 bases for J; bases not matched to a gene: 6. Full variable domain (outside the CDR3, taken from reference TRBV14 and TRBJ2-5): EAGVTQFPSHSVIEKGQTVTLRCDPISGHDNLYWYRRVMGKEIKFLLHFVKESKQDESGMPNNRFLAERTGGTYSTLKVQPAELEDSGVYFCASSQLQGARETQYFGPGTRLLVL.

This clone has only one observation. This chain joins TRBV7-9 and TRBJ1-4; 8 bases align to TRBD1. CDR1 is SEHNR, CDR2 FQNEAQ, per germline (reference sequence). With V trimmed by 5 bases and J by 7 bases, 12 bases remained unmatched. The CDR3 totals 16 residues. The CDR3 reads CASSRMQGARVEKLFF. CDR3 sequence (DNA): TGTGCCAGCAGCCGAATGCAGGGGGCTCGTGTTGAAAAACTGTTTTTT. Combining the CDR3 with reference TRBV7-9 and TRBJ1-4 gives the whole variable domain DTGVSQNPRHKITKRGQNVTFRCDPISEHNRLYWYRQTLGQGPEFLTYFQNEAQLEKSRLLSDRFSAERPKGSFSTLEIQRTEQGDSAMYLCASSRMQGARVEKLFFGSGTQLSVL.

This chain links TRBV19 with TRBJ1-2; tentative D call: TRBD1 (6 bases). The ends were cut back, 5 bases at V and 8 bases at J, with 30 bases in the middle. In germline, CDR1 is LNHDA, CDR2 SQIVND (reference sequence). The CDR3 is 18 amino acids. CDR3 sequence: CASSPISGRLQGEGGYTF. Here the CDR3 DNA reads TGTGCCAGTAGTCCAATTTCGGGGAGACTACAGGGAGAGGGAGGCTACACCTTC.

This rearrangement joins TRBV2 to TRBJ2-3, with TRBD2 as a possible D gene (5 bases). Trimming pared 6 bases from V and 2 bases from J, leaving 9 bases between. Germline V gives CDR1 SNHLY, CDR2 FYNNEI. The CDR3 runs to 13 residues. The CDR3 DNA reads TGTGCCAGCAGGTCCGGGGTCACAGATACGCAGTATTTT. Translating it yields CASRSGVTDTQYF.

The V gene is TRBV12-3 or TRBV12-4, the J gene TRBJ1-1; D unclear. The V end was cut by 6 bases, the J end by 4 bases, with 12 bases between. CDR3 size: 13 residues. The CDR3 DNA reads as TGTGCCAGCAGACTCCATTTAGGCACTGAAGCTTTCTTT. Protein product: CASRLHLGTEAFF.

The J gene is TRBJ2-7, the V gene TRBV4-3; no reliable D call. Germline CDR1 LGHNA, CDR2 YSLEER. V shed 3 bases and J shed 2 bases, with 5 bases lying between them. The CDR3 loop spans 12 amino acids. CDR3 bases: TGCGCCAGCAGCCATCGGACCTACGAGCAGTACTTC. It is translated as CASSHRTYEQYF.